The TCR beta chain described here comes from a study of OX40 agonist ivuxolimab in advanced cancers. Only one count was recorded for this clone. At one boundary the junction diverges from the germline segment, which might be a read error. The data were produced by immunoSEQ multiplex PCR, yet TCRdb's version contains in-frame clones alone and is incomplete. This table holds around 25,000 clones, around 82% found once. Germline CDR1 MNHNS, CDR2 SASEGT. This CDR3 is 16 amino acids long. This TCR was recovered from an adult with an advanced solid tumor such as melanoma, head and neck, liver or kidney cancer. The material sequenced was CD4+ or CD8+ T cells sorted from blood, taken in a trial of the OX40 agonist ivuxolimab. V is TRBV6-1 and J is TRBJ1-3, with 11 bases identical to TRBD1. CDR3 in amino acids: CASSASGTGGGSTIYF. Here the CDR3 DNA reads TGTGCCAGCAGTGCTTCCGGGACAGGGGGGGGAAGCACCATATATTTT.